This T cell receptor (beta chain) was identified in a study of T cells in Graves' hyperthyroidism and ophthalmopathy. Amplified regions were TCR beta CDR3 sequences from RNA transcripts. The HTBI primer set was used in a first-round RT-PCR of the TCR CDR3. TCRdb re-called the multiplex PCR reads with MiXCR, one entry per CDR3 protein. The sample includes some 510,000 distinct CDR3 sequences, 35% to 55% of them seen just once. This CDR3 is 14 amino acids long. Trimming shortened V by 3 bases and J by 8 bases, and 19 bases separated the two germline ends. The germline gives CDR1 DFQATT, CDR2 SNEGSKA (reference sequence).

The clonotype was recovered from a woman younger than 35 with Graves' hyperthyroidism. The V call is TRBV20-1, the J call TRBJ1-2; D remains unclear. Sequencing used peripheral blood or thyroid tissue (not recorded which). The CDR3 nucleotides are TGCAGTGCTAGCCCCTTTTTGGACGCGGGGGGCTACACCTTC. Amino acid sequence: CSASPFLDAGGYTF.